A selection of T cell receptor beta chains follows, all from one sample in a study of cytomegalovirus exposure and HLA in healthy donors. Using immunoSEQ multiplex PCR, the repertoire was profiled, and TCRdb retains in-frame clones only, with some absent. The sample contains some 190,000 clones, 82% of which appear only once. The sequenced sample consisted of PBMCs. The receptors stem from a man aged 40-50 years in good health and CMV-seronegative. CDR3s include the opening cysteine and the closing phenylalanine or tryptophan. A D gene is named only where the DNA matches it firmly. The size field is filled for only some rows; it gives once, few, many or a size class.

J	D	V	length	size	DNA	CDR3
TRBJ1-1	-	TRBV7-6	14	-	TGTGCCAGCAGCTCCTTCTCTGCGGGAACTGAAGCTTTCTTT	CASSSFSAGTEAFF
TRBJ2-1	TRBD2	TRBV27	23	-	TGTGCCAGCAGTTCCGCCGGGACTAGCGGGAGGACCTACGCCCCTTTCGTCCACAATGAGCAGTTCTTC	CASSSAGTSGRTYAPFVHNEQFF
TRBJ2-2	-	TRBV4-1	17	-	TGCGCCAGCAGCCAAAATATTGGTAGAGGAAACACCGGGGAGCTGCTTTTT	CASSQNIGRGNTGELLF
TRBJ1-1	-	TRBV5-5	11	-	TGTGCCAGCAGCCAGAACACTGAAGCTTTCTTT	CASSQNTEAFF
TRBJ2-7	TRBD2	TRBV30	15	-	TGTGCCTGGAATAGTATGGGACTAGCGGGAAGCGAGCAGTACTTC	CAWNSMGLAGSEQYF
TRBJ2-3	-	TRBV5-1	15	-	TGCGCCAGCAGGCGGGACGGAACTAGCACAGATACGCAGTATTTT	CASRRDGTSTDTQYF
TRBJ2-4	-	TRBV6-5	13	-	TGTGCCAGCAGCCTCACGCAGGGGCGGGTTCAGTACTTC	CASSLTQGRVQYF
TRBJ1-2	TRBD1	TRBV19	16	-	TGTGCCAGTAGTTTGGACAGGGCCCCACTAATTTATGGCTACACCTTC	CASSLDRAPLIYGYTF
TRBJ2-7	-	TRBV10-3	12	-	TGTGCCATCAGTGCCGGGGACAACGAGCAGTACTTC	CAISAGDNEQYF
TRBJ1-5	-	TRBV7-9	14	-	TGTGCCAGCAGCTTAGTGGGGGGAAATCAGCCCCAGCATTTT	CASSLVGGNQPQHF
TRBJ1-1	TRBD1	TRBV5-1	13	-	TGCGTCAGCAGCGTGGGACAGTACACTGAAGCTTTCTTT	CVSSVGQYTEAFF
TRBJ1-2	TRBD1	TRBV4-3	17	-	TGCGCCAGCAGCCAAGAACTTAGGACAGGGTTGAGGTATGGCTACACCTTC	CASSQELRTGLRYGYTF
TRBJ2-7	-	TRBV25-1	14	-	TGTGCCAGCAGCTCCGGGACACCTTCCTACGAGCAGTACTTC	CASSSGTPSYEQYF
TRBJ2-7	TRBD1	TRBV27	14	-	TGTGCCAGCAGTACTCCGGGACAGGGCTACGAGCAGTACTTC	CASSTPGQGYEQYF
TRBJ2-2	TRBD2	TRBV7-2	15	few	TGTGCCAGCATCCTTAGCGGGAGGGTTACCGGGGAGCTGTTTTTT	CASILSGRVTGELFF
TRBJ2-5	-	TRBV18	14	-	TGTGCCAGCTCACCCCGGGAACTCCAAGAGACCCAGTACTTC	CASSPRELQETQYF
TRBJ1-6	-	TRBV7-9	12	-	TGTGCCAGCAGCTTCGGGGATTCACCCCTCCACTTT	CASSFGDSPLHF
TRBJ1-2	-	TRBV7-2	12	-	TGTGCCAGCAGCTTACGGAGCAAGGGCTACACCTTC	CASSLRSKGYTF
TRBJ2-5	-	TRBV9	13	-	TGTGCCAGCAGCGCCACAGGTCAGGAGACCCAGTACTTC	CASSATGQETQYF
TRBJ2-7	-	TRBV18	15	-	TGTGCCAGCTCAACGGCGGACAGCGCCTCCTACGAGCAGTACTTC	CASSTADSASYEQYF
TRBJ2-3	-	TRBV9	16	-	TGTGCCAGCAGCGTAGTACCCCAGGGTGGCACAGATACGCAGTATTTT	CASSVVPQGGTDTQYF
TRBJ2-2	-	TRBV5-1	13	-	TGCGCCAGCAGAGAGGGATCGGACGGGGAGCTGTTTTTT	CASREGSDGELFF
TRBJ2-7	TRBD1	TRBV5-6	14	-	TGTGCCAGCAGCCCGGACAGGGGGAGCGACGAGCAGTACTTC	CASSPDRGSDEQYF
TRBJ1-5	-	TRBV30	14	-	TGTGCCTGGAGTGTATTAGCCGATGATCAGCCCCAGCATTTT	CAWSVLADDQPQHF
TRBJ2-2	-	TRBV7-6	15	-	TGTGCCAGCAGCTTAGCGTTTACGGGCACCGGGGAGCTGTTTTTT	CASSLAFTGTGELFF
TRBJ1-4	-	TRBV7-9	16	-	TGTGCCAGCATCGGGACACACCATGCAACTAATGAAAAACTGTTTTTT	CASIGTHHATNEKLFF
TRBJ1-3	TRBD1	TRBV9	17	once	TGTGCCAGCAGCGTCGGGGACAGGCCTTACTCTGGAAACACCATATATTTT	CASSVGDRPYSGNTIYF
TRBJ2-3	TRBD1	TRBV7-2	17	-	TGTGCCAGCAGCTTTCTGCACGGGACAGGGAGTATGGATACGCAGTATTTT	CASSFLHGTGSMDTQYF
TRBJ2-1	TRBD2	TRBV29-1	14	few	TGCAGCGTTGTGGGTAGGACTAGTCACAATGAGCAGTTCTTC	CSVVGRTSHNEQFF
TRBJ2-7	-	TRBV10-1	13	-	TGCGCCAGCAGAGGGCGGGCCTCCTACGAGCAGTACTTC	CASRGRASYEQYF
TRBJ2-3	TRBD1	TRBV6-5	15	-	TGTGCCAGCAGGGGGTCGGGACAGGGAAGCTCTACGCAGTATTTT	CASRGSGQGSSTQYF
TRBJ1-4	-	TRBV18	20	-	TGTGCCAGCTCACCTCCTTTCGGCGGAGGGATCTCAGCAACTAATGAAAAACTGTTTTTT	CASSPPFGGGISATNEKLFF
TRBJ1-2	TRBD1	TRBV7-2	16	-	TGTGCCAGCAACACCCCTGTACAGGGGGCCCTCGGTGGCTACACCTTC	CASNTPVQGALGGYTF